The 5 T cell receptor beta chains listed next were all sequenced from one sample in a study of blood T cell repertoires in COVID-19. The method was immunoSEQ multiplex PCR; TCRdb's version includes in-frame clones alone and lacks a portion of them. The sample carries tens of thousands of clones, about 90% recorded once. Sequenced sample: peripheral blood. The receptors shown here come from an elderly man with acute or convalescent COVID-19.

The V and J genes are TRBV28 and TRBJ1-2, with D hard to call. Trimming left V 7 bases short and J 6 bases short, with 15 bases between. This CDR3 spans 13 amino acids. Per germline, CDR1 MDHEN and CDR2 SYDVKM. Here the CDR3 reads CASIARGGDGYTF. The CDR3 DNA sequence: TGTGCCAGCATTGCACGGGGAGGCGATGGCTACACCTTC.

J is TRBJ1-6 and V is TRBV15, with D uncertain. Trimming shortened V by 5 bases and J by 8 bases, and 16 bases separated the two germline ends. This CDR3 region has 15 residues. CDR1 LNHNV and CDR2 YYDKDF come from the germline V gene (reference sequence). CDR3 DNA: TGTGCCACCAGCGGGCGGGCCTTTTCGGATTCACCCCTCCACTTT. Translated: CATSGRAFSDSPLHF.

The chain carries TRBV7-2 and TRBJ1-4, with 8 bases aligning to TRBD1. V lost 4 bases to trimming and J lost 8 bases; unmatched junction nucleotides: 6. CDR1 and CDR2 (germline): SGHTA, FQGNSA. CDR3 size: 14 residues. As DNA, the CDR3 is TGTGCCAGCAGCTCGAACAGGGGGGGGGAAAAACTGTTTTTT. Its protein is CASSSNRGGEKLFF. The full variable domain, its missing parts supplied by reference TRBV7-2 and TRBJ1-4, is GAGVSQSPSNKVTEKGKDVELRCDPISGHTALYWYRQSLGQGLEFLIYFQGNSAPDKSGLPSDRFSAERTGGSVSTLTIQRTQQEDSAVYLCASSSNRGGEKLFFGSGTQLSVL.

V gene TRBV6-7 combines with J gene TRBJ1-5; 10 bases line up with TRBD1. TRBV6-7 is sorted into the ORF group, with uncertain function. The J segment lost 2 bases and the V segment lost 5 bases, leaving 6 bases of the junction unmatched. There are 16 residues in the CDR3. The CDR3 region is CASSQSGQGGNQPQHF. The DNA of the CDR3 is TGTGCCAGCAGTCAATCCGGACAGGGGGGCAATCAGCCCCAGCATTTT.

The V call is TRBV9, the J call TRBJ1-1, with D possibly matching TRBD1 (5 bases). The CDR3 is 15 amino acids. Germline values: CDR1 SGDLS, CDR2 YYNGEE. Trimming took off 4 bases at V and 4 bases at J, with 17 bases between the two ends. The CDR3 loop is CASSRPEGGATEAFF. The CDR3, as DNA: TGTGCCAGCAGCCGCCCGGAGGGTGGGGCCACTGAAGCTTTCTTT.